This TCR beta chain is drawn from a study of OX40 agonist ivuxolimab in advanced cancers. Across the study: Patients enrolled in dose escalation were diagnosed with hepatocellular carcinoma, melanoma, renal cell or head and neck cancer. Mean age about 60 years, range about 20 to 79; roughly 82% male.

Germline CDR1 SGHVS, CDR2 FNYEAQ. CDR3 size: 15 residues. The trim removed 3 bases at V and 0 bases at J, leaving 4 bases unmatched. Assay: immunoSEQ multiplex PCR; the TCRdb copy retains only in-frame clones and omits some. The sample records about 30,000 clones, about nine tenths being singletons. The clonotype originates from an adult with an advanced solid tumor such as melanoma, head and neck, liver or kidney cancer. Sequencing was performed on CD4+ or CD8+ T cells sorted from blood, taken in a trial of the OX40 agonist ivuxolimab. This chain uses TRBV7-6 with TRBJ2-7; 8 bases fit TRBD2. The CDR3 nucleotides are TGTGCCAGCAGCTTCACGAGCGGGAGCTCCTACGAGCAGTACTTC. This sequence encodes CASSFTSGSSYEQYF. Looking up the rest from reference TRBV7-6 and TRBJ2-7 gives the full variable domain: GAGVSQSPRYKVTKRGQDVALRCDPISGHVSLYWYRQALGQGPEFLTYFNYEAQQDKSGLPNDRFSAERPEGSISTLTIQRTEQRDSAMYRCASSFTSGSSYEQYFGPGTRLTVT.